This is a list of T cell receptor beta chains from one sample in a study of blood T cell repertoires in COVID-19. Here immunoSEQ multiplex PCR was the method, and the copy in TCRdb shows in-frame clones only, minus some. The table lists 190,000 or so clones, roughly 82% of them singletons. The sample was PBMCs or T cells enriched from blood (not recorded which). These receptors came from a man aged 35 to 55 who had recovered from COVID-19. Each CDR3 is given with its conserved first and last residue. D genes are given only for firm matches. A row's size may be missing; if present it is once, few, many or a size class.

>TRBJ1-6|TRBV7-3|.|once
TGTGCCAGCAGCCAACAGGGCAGAAGTTCACCCCTCCACTTT
CASSQQGRSSPLHF
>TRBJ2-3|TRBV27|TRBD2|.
TGTGCCAGCAGTCAAGGGGTACTAGCGGGGAGCACAGATACGCAGTATTTT
CASSQGVLAGSTDTQYF
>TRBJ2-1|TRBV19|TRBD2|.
TGTGCCAGTATGGGACTAGCGGGAAAGTATGAGCAGTTCTTC
CASMGLAGKYEQFF
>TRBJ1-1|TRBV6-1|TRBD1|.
TGTGCCAGCAGTGAACGACAGGGGGGAATCACTGAAGCTTTCTTT
CASSERQGGITEAFF
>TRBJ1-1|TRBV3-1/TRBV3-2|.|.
TGTGCCAGCAGCACACGGGAATTTGGGTGGACTGAAGCTTTCTTT
CASSTREFGWTEAFF
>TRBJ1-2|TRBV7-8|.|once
TGTGCCAGCAGCTTTGCCCGTACAAATGGCTACACCTTC
CASSFARTNGYTF
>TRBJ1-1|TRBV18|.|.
TGTGCCAGCCCCCGCGGGGGGGCCCCGAACACTGAAGCTTTCTTT
CASPRGGAPNTEAFF
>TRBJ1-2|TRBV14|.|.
TGTGCCAGCAGCGAGAGCAGGGGAGTACCCGGTGGCTACACCTTC
CASSESRGVPGGYTF
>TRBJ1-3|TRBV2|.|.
TGTGCCAGCATCGGACAGATCTCTGGAAACACCATATATTTT
CASIGQISGNTIYF
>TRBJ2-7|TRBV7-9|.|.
TGTGCCAGCAGCGGGCGAATGCCGTCCTACGAGCAGTACTTC
CASSGRMPSYEQYF
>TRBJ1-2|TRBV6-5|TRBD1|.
TGTGCCAGCCACGAACAGGGGGACTATGGCTACACCTTC
CASHEQGDYGYTF
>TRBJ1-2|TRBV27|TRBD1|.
TGTGCCAGCAGTGAATCAGGGGGAGGAAGCTATGGCTACACCTTC
CASSESGGGSYGYTF
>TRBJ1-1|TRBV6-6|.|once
TGTGCCAGCAGTTACTCGCGAGAGTACACTGAAGCTTTCTTT
CASSYSREYTEAFF
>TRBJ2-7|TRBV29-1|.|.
TGCAGCGTTGAGTTAACGGACGAGGGCTACGAGCAGTACTTC
CSVELTDEGYEQYF
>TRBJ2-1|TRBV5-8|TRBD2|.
TGTGCCAGCAGCAAAACCGGGACTAGCGGCACCGTAGGGGAGCAGTTCTTC
CASSKTGTSGTVGEQFF
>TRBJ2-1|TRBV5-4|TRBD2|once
TGTGCCAGCAGCTTAGGGCTAGCGGGGCCCTCCTACAATGAGCAGTTCTTC
CASSLGLAGPSYNEQFF
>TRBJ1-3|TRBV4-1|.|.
TGCGCCAGCAGCCAAGATCCGGGATACTCTGGAAACACCATATATTTT
CASSQDPGYSGNTIYF
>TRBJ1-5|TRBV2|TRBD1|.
TGTGCCAGCAGTTGGACAGGGAGCAATCAGCCCCAGCATTTT
CASSWTGSNQPQHF
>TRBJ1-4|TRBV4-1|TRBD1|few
TGCGCCAGCAGCCAGGGGACAGTTGCAACTAATGAAAAACTGTTTTTT
CASSQGTVATNEKLFF
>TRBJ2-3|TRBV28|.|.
TGTGCCAGCAGTCCCCCCCGGTGGTTGGCGGACAGTACAGATACGCAGTATTTT
CASSPPRWLADSTDTQYF
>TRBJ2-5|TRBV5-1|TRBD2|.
TGCGCCAGCAGCTCGGTAGCGGGAGCGGAGACCCAGTACTTC
CASSSVAGAETQYF
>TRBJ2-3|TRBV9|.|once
TGTGCCAGCAGCGTAGTTTCGAGCTACACAGATACGCAGTATTTT
CASSVVSSYTDTQYF
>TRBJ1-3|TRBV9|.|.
TGTGCCAGCAGCCGCGGGGGAAACACCATATATTTT
CASSRGGNTIYF
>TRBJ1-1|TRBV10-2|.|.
TGCGCCAGCAGTGCACAGCAGAACACTGAAGCTTTCTTT
CASSAQQNTEAFF
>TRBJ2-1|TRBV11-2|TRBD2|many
TGTGCCAGCAGCCCCTACTCGTCTCTAGCGGGAGTCGTCAATGAGCAGTTCTTC
CASSPYSSLAGVVNEQFF
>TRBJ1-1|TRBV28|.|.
TGTGCCAGCAGTTCACAAACATCAGGGGTAACTGAAGCTTTCTTT
CASSSQTSGVTEAFF
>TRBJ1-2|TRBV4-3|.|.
TGCGCCAGCAGCCAGGACAGCAGCTATGGCTACACCTTC
CASSQDSSYGYTF
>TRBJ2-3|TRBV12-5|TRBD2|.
TGTGCTAGTGGTTATATAAGCGGGAGGGCCCCAGATACGCAGTATTTT
CASGYISGRAPDTQYF
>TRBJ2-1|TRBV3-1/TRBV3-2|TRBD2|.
TGTGCCAGCAGTCAAGGAGCGGGAGGTGGCAATGAGCAGTTCTTC
CASSQGAGGGNEQFF
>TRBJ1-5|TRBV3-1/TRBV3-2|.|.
TGTGCCAGCACCCAGGGGCCGTATCAGCCCCAGCATTTT
CASTQGPYQPQHF
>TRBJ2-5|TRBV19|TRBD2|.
TGTGCCAGTAGTATAGGAAATAGCGGGAAACAAGAGACCCAGTACTTC
CASSIGNSGKQETQYF
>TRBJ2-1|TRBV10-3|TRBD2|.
TGTGCCATCAGTGTGATCTTAGCGGGAGGGCCCTACAATGAGCAGTTCTTC
CAISVILAGGPYNEQFF